This T cell receptor beta chain was sequenced in a study of blood T cells in healthy people across ages. The germline gives CDR1 LGHNA, CDR2 YSLEER. V shed 0 bases and J 7 bases; nucleotides not matched to a gene: 17. The CDR3 loop spans 20 amino acids. The extraction recovered at least 5 micrograms of total RNA per sample. As concerns this clonotype: Its cognate antigen is unknown.

It was with a sample-barcoded 5' primer and a J-beta primer mix that a second PCR of roughly 7 to 12 cycles was run. TCRdb independently ran MiXCR on the 5' RACE reads; one entry per CDR3 protein. The repertoire consists of over a million distinct CDR3 sequences, with 40% to 45% occurring once and the leading ten covering 4%. Overall study findings and caveats: When set beside aged donors, long-lived donors presented more naive CD4+ cells and higher diversity. Naive T cell percentage showed a strong correlation with TCR beta diversity. Across the age range, TCR beta diversity per million T cells fell in a roughly linear way.

This sequence originates from a woman between 18 and 30 years old in good health. The sample was blood. V and J are TRBV4-3 and TRBJ2-2; 10 bases agree with TRBD2. CDR3 region: CASSQEIASGRGVRGGELFF. The CDR3 region has the DNA TGCGCCAGCAGCCAAGAGATAGCTAGCGGGAGAGGCGTTAGGGGCGGGGAGCTGTTTTTT.